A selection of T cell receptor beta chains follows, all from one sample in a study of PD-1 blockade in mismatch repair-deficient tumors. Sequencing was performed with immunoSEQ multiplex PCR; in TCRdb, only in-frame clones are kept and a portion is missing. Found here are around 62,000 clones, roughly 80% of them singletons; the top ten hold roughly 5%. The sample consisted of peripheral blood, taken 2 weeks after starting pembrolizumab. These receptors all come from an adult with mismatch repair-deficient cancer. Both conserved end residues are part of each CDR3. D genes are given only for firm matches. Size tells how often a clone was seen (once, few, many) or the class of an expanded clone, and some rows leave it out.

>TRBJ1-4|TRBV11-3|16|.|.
CASSSIPGAGDEKLFF
TGTGCCAGCAGCTCTATCCCCGGGGCAGGGGACGAAAAACTGTTTTTT
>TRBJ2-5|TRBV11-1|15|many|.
CASRFAPAASGTQYF
TGTGCCAGCAGGTTCGCCCCAGCGGCCAGCGGGACCCAGTACTTC
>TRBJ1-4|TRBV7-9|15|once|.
CASSGWGSTNEKLFF
TGTGCCAGCAGTGGATGGGGCAGCACTAATGAAAAACTGTTTTTT
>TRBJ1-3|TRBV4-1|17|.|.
CASSQDPGAQSGNTIYF
TGCGCCAGCAGCCAAGATCCAGGGGCCCAATCTGGAAACACCATATATTTT
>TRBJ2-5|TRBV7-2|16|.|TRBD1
CASSSDPSTGRETQYF
TGTGCCAGCAGCTCCGACCCGTCGACAGGGAGAGAGACCCAGTACTTC
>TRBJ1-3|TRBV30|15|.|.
CAWSFGGGSGNTIYF
TGTGCCTGGAGTTTCGGAGGGGGATCTGGAAACACCATATATTTT
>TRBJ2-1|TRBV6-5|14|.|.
CASRLGGLYNEQFF
TGTGCCAGCAGGTTAGGGGGGCTCTACAATGAGCAGTTCTTC
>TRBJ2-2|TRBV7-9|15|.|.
CASSPTGHNTGELFF
TGTGCCAGCAGTCCTACGGGACACAACACCGGGGAGCTGTTTTTT
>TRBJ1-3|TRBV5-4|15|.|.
CASSLVGSRGNTIYF
TGTGCCAGCAGCTTGGTGGGGAGTCGAGGAAACACCATATATTTT
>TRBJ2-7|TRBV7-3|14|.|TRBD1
CASSFVQGAHEQYF
TGTGCCAGCAGCTTTGTACAGGGGGCCCACGAGCAGTACTTC
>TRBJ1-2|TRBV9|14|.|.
CASSGSYTGNGYTF
TGTGCCAGCAGCGGAAGTTATACAGGGAACGGCTACACCTTC
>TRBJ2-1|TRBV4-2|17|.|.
CASSQGSTLKLPGEQFF
TGTGCCAGCAGCCAAGGGAGTACACTAAAATTACCCGGTGAGCAGTTCTTC
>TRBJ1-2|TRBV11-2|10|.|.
CARWDYGYTF
TGTGCCAGATGGGACTATGGCTACACCTTC
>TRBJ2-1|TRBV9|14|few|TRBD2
CASSEPGLLDEQFF
TGTGCCAGCAGCGAACCGGGACTACTGGATGAGCAGTTCTTC
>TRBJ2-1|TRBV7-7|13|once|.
CASSLEVAGEQFF
TGTGCTAGCAGCTTAGAGGTCGCCGGGGAGCAGTTCTTC
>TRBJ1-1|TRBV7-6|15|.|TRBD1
CASSSTGGEDTEAFF
TGTGCCAGCAGCTCGACAGGGGGCGAGGACACTGAAGCTTTCTTT
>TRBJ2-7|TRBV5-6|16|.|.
CASSRKFQGDIYEQYF
TGTGCCAGCAGCCGTAAATTCCAGGGAGATATCTACGAGCAGTACTTC
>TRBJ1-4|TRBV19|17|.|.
CASSIGKAVATNEKLFF
TGTGCCAGTAGTATAGGAAAGGCGGTGGCAACTAATGAAAAACTGTTTTTT
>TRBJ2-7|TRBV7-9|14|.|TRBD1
CASSPWTGSGEQYF
TGTGCCAGCAGCCCCTGGACAGGGTCGGGGGAGCAGTACTTC
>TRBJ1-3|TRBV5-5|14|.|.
CASSLRGTGNTIYF
TGTGCCAGCAGCTTACGGGGGACTGGAAACACCATATATTTT
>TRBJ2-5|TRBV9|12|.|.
CASSAEEETQYF
TGTGCCAGCAGCGCCGAGGAGGAGACCCAGTACTTC
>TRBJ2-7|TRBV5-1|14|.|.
CASSLEGGAYEQYF
TGCGCCAGCAGCTTGGAAGGCGGGGCCTACGAGCAGTACTTC